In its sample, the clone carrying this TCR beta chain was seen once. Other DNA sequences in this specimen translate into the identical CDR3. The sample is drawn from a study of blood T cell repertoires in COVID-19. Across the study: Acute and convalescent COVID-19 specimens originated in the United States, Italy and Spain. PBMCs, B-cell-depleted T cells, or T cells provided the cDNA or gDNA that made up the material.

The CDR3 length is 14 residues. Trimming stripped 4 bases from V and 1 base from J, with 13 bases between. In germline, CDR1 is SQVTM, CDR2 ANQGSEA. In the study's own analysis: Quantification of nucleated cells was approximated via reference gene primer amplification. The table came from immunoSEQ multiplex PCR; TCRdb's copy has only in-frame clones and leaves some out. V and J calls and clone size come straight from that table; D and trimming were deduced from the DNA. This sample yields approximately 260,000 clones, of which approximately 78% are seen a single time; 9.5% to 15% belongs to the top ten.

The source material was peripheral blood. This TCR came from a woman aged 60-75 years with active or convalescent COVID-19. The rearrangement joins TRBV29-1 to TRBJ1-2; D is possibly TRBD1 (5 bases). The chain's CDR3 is CSVAFGGSNYGYTF. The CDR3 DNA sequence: TGCAGCGTTGCATTCGGGGGTAGTAACTATGGCTACACCTTC.